A single sample gave rise to the 30 T cell receptor beta chains below, sequenced in a study of blood T cells in healthy people across ages (dated by TCRdb to 2014 to 2015). Library preparation employed 5' RACE. TCRdb shows the sequencer as Illumina HiSeq 2500. A second PCR of about 6 to 11 cycles was performed with a sample-barcoded 5' primer and a J-beta primer mix. Using fastp trimming at Q25 and MiXCR clonotype assembly, TCRdb reanalyzed the public sequencing data and kept in-frame beta chains. A single entry per CDR3 protein holds the most common genes and DNA from its merged rows. A total of around 780,000 distinct CDR3 sequences appear in this sample, 56% of them only once. The ten largest clones capture roughly 24% of the sample. The sequencing sample was made of blood. Receptors originate from a man aged 35 to 55 in good health.

The chain links TRBV7-3 to TRBJ2-7; 7 nucleotides match TRBD1. The germline gives CDR1 SGHTA, CDR2 FQGTGA. Unmatched junction bases numbered 6, after V lost 2 bases and J lost 2 bases. The CDR3 covers 15 residues. The CDR3 is CASSLETGNAYEQYF. The DNA of the CDR3 is TGTGCCAGCAGCTTAGAGACAGGGAACGCCTACGAGCAGTACTTC.

This clonotype was found a few times. This sequence joins TRBV24-1 and TRBJ2-7; TRBD2 matches 14 bases. The germline V gene encodes CDR1 KGHDR and CDR2 SFDVKD. The CDR3 runs 19 residues. J lost 0 bases, V lost 1 base, and 7 bases had no gene match. CDR3 DNA: TGTGCCACCAGTGATTTTTTGGGACTAGCGGGAGAAGTCTCCTACGAGCAGTACTTC. This translates into CATSDFLGLAGEVSYEQYF.

A few counts support this clonotype. This rearrangement joins TRBV5-6 to TRBJ2-5; 12 nucleotides line up with TRBD1. Germline V gene sequence: CDR1 SGHDT, CDR2 YYEEEE. The CDR3 consists of 16 residues. Germline trimming cut 5 bases from V and 3 bases from J; bases unmatched to any gene: 8. The CDR3 sequence is CASRIRDRGREETQYF. The CDR3 DNA reads TGTGCCAGCAGGATAAGGGACAGGGGGCGGGAAGAGACCCAGTACTTC. Based on the CDR3 plus reference TRBV5-6 and TRBJ2-5, the full variable domain is DAGVTQSPTHLIKTRGQQVTLRCSPKSGHDTVSWYQQALGQGPQFIFQYYEEEERQRGNFPDRFSGHQFPNYSSELNVNALLLGDSALYLCASRIRDRGREETQYFGPGTRLLVL.

The chain carries TRBV27 and TRBJ2-7, with D unclear. The J call may be incorrect, as the DNA end agrees better with TRBJ2-5. This CDR3 has 10 amino acids. Germline assignment: CDR1 MNHEY and CDR2 SMNVEV (reference sequence). The CDR3 nucleotides are TGTGCCAGCGGATGGAAGACCCAGTACTTC. The encoded protein is CASGWKTQYF.

The chain uses TRBV12-3 or TRBV12-4 and TRBJ1-5; TRBD1 matches at 10 bases. J gave up 5 bases and V 2 bases, and 9 bases lay outside the gene matches. This CDR3 has 17 amino acids. The CDR3 region has the DNA TGTGCCAGCAGTTTACCTCTTGGGGGACAGGGGCATCAGCCCCAGCATTTT. Its translation is CASSLPLGGQGHQPQHF.

This rearrangement joins TRBV20-1 to TRBJ2-7; D is possibly TRBD1 or TRBD2 (5 bases each). The CDR3 totals 10 residues. Germline CDR1 is DFQATT and CDR2 is SNEGSKA (reference sequence). Trimming pared 7 bases from V and 10 bases from J, leaving 14 bases between. This chain's CDR3 is CSVGDDPQYF. The CDR3 nucleotides read TGCAGTGTAGGGGACGACCCTCAGTACTTC.

The rearrangement uses TRBV24-1 and TRBJ2-7; 8 bases are a match to TRBD2. From germline, CDR1 is KGHDR and CDR2 SFDVKD. V trimming: 1 base; J trimming: 2 bases; junction bases outside the gene matches: 6. The CDR3 contains 16 residues. The CDR3 DNA follows: TGTGCCACCAGTGATTTCACTGCGGGAGGAACCTACGAGCAGTACTTC. Its protein product is CATSDFTAGGTYEQYF.

The chain has TRBV6-5 and TRBJ2-7; unclear D gene. Near its end, the DNA agrees better with TRBJ2-5, so the J call may be wrong. Per germline, CDR1 MNHEY and CDR2 SVGAGI. This CDR3 has 15 residues. CDR3 DNA sequence: TGTGCCAGCAGTTACTCGACTCTTAGGCGGGAGACCCAGTACTTC. It specifies CASSYSTLRRETQYF.

The V gene is TRBV18, the J gene TRBJ1-1; D not resolved. Trimming cost V 3 bases and J 5 bases, with 13 bases left between them. In germline, CDR1 is KGHSH, CDR2 LQKENI. This CDR3 has 14 residues. The CDR3 DNA sequence: TGTGCCAGCTCACCCACCCCGAGCGGGACTGAAGCTTTCTTT. The encoded protein is CASSPTPSGTEAFF.

The CDR3 DNA sequence: TGTGCCAGCAAAGAGAGGGGGGCAGGATACGGCTACACCTTC. It encodes CASKERGAGYGYTF. The chain couples TRBV2 to TRBJ1-2; possible D gene TRBD1, 6 bases. Trimming left V 7 bases short and J 8 bases short, with 20 bases between. The CDR3 loop spans 14 amino acids. The germline gives CDR1 SNHLY, CDR2 FYNNEI.

The rearrangement links TRBV20-1 to TRBJ2-5; 10 nucleotides line up with TRBD2. Per the germline V gene, CDR1 is DFQATT and CDR2 is SNEGSKA (reference sequence). The ends lost 5 bases at V and 11 bases at J; junction bases unmatched: 20. CDR3 size: 16 residues. CDR3 sequence: CSAPTTSGGGHNEQYF. As DNA, the CDR3 is TGCAGTGCTCCAACCACCAGCGGGGGGGGCCACAATGAGCAGTACTTC.

This clonotype turned up a few times. The chain is built from TRBV29-1 and TRBJ1-5; D uncertain. V was clipped by 5 bases and J by 0 bases, with 11 bases between them. Germline CDR1 SQVTM, CDR2 ANQGSEA. The CDR3 is made up of 14 amino acids. For the CDR3, the DNA is TGCAGCGTTTCACCGGGTCATAGCAATCAGCCCCAGCATTTT. The encoded protein is CSVSPGHSNQPQHF.

This clonotype was detected a few times. CDR3 nucleotide sequence: TGTGCCAGCAGTGAAACGGGGCCACCTAACACCGGGGAGCTGTTTTTT. Encoded protein: CASSETGPPNTGELFF. J is TRBJ2-2 and V is TRBV25-1, with D perhaps given as TRBD1 or TRBD2 (5 bases each). Trimming took 2 bases from V and 2 from J, leaving 12 bases between them. The CDR3 length is 16 residues. CDR1 and CDR2 (germline): MGHDK, SYGVNS.

The V call is TRBV7-2, the J call TRBJ2-3; 10 bases are a match to TRBD2. Germline values: CDR1 SGHTA, CDR2 FQGNSA. Trimming removed 5 bases from V and 0 bases from J; junction bases left unmatched: 11. The CDR3 is 18 residues long. Written as DNA, the CDR3 is TGTGCCAGCAGCCCTATGCCTACTAGCGGGATTAGCACAGATACGCAGTATTTT. It encodes CASSPMPTSGISTDTQYF.

The J gene is TRBJ2-3, the V gene TRBV7-2, with TRBD1 as a possible D gene (5 bases). V lost 7 bases and J lost 3, with 20 bases in between. Germline assignment: CDR1 SGHTA and CDR2 FQGNSA. The length of the CDR3 is 16 residues. CDR3: CASTLRGSPSTDTQYF. As DNA, the CDR3 is TGTGCCAGCACCCTAAGGGGCTCTCCGTCGACAGATACGCAGTATTTT.

This chain links TRBV20-1 with TRBJ2-3, with TRBD1 identical over 7 bases. This CDR3 has 16 residues. With V trimmed by 4 bases and J by 5 bases, 15 bases remained unmatched. Germline V gene lookup returns CDR1 DFQATT and CDR2 SNEGSKA (reference sequence). CDR3 nucleotide sequence: TGCAGTGCTAAAGATACGAGCACAGGGGTTGGAGATACGCAGTATTTT. Translated: CSAKDTSTGVGDTQYF.

The V gene is TRBV20-1, the J gene TRBJ1-4, with no clear D. Germline values: CDR1 DFQATT, CDR2 SNEGSKA (reference sequence). Deletions cut 1 base from V and 7 bases from J, with 1 base between. The CDR3 is made up of 10 amino acids. The CDR3 nucleotides read TGCAGTGCTAGAGCTGAAAAACTGTTTTTT. This translates into CSARAEKLFF.

This rearrangement joins TRBV27 to TRBJ2-1; D uncertain. This CDR3 region has 14 residues. CDR1 and CDR2 (germline): MNHEY, SMNVEV (reference sequence). The V end was cut by 0 bases, the J end by 4 bases, with 7 bases between. CDR3 in amino acids: CASSLSGRYNEQFF. CDR3 bases: TGTGCCAGCAGTTTATCCGGCAGGTACAATGAGCAGTTCTTC.

V gene TRBV6-2 or TRBV6-3 combines with J gene TRBJ1-1; weak D call: TRBD1 (5 bases). The CDR3 contains 13 residues. The germline V gene encodes CDR1 MNHEY and CDR2 SVGEGT. V lost 6 bases and J 1 base, leaving 9 bases between the germline ends. The CDR3 region is CASRGRGNTEAFF. The CDR3 coding sequence is TGTGCCAGCAGGGGACGAGGGAACACTGAAGCTTTCTTT.

In its sample, this clonotype was seen a few times. The chain recombines TRBV5-4 with TRBJ1-2, with a tentative D call TRBD1 (6 bases). CDR1 is SGHNT and CDR2 is YYREEE in the germline V gene (reference sequence). V lost 0 bases and J lost 7, with 19 bases in between. The CDR3 spans 16 residues. In DNA form, the CDR3 reads TGTGCCAGCAGCTTGGAGTCGGGGGGGCGCTCGGGTGGCTACACCTTC. Translation gives CASSLESGGRSGGYTF. The complete variable domain, with remaining parts taken from reference TRBV5-4 and TRBJ1-2, reads ETGVTQSPTHLIKTRGQQVTLRCSSQSGHNTVSWYQQALGQGPQFIFQYYREEENGRGNFPPRFSGLQFPNYSSELNVNALELDDSALYLCASSLESGGRSGGYTFGSGTRLTVV.

V is TRBV12-3 or TRBV12-4 and J is TRBJ2-5, with D possibly matching TRBD2 (5 bases). Trimming took 3 bases from V and 11 from J, leaving 16 bases between them. The length of the CDR3 is 13 residues. The CDR3 DNA is TGTGCCAGCAGTTTGGGAGCCTACAATGAGCAGTACTTC. As protein: CASSLGAYNEQYF.

J is TRBJ2-1 and V is TRBV5-1, with D possibly matching TRBD2 (7 bases). Germline CDR1 is SGHRS and CDR2 is YFSETQ. V shed 0 bases and J shed 8 bases, with 18 bases lying between them. There are 16 residues in the CDR3. The CDR3 region is CASSLEAAPGGDEQFF. CDR3 nucleotides: TGCGCCAGCAGCTTGGAGGCCGCGCCGGGGGGCGATGAGCAGTTCTTC.

V gene TRBV4-3 combines with J gene TRBJ1-1; D may be TRBD1 (5 bases). The germline V gene has CDR1 LGHNA and CDR2 YSLEER. V lost 4 bases, J lost 0 bases, and 12 bases lay in between. The CDR3 sequence is 15 residues long. The DNA for the CDR3 is TGCGCCAGCAGCCCCGGTGGCAGGGTGAACACTGAAGCTTTCTTT. Its translation: CASSPGGRVNTEAFF.

This clonotype has a single count. V and J are TRBV29-1 and TRBJ1-2, with D perhaps matching TRBD1 (6 bases). V gave up 6 bases and J gave up 7 bases, with 12 bases separating them. The CDR3 loop spans 11 amino acids. Germline V CDR1 and CDR2: SQVTM, ANQGSEA. The CDR3 here is CSVQGLGGYTF. The CDR3, as DNA: TGCAGCGTGCAGGGGTTGGGTGGCTACACCTTC.

The CDR3 sequence: CSVGRTDLEQYF. In DNA form, the CDR3 reads TGCAGCGTTGGAAGGACAGATCTCGAGCAGTACTTC. This chain uses TRBV29-1 with TRBJ2-7, with TRBD1 as a possible D gene (6 bases). CDR3 length: 12 amino acids. Trimming removed 4 bases at V and 6 bases at J, with 13 bases between. Germline CDR1 reads SQVTM; CDR2 reads ANQGSEA.

V usage is TRBV5-1 and J usage is TRBJ2-1; TRBD2 is a possible D gene (5 bases). The length of the CDR3 is 16 residues. The germline V and J ends were trimmed by 6 bases and 7 bases, with 23 bases remaining between them. Germline assignment: CDR1 SGHRS and CDR2 YFSETQ. CDR3 bases: TGCGCCAGCAACCCCCTTGGGCCGGAGGTATCAAATGAGCAGTTCTTC. Protein product: CASNPLGPEVSNEQFF.

This clonotype was counted a few times. The chain employs TRBV27 and TRBJ2-3, with D unresolved. The CDR3 spans 15 residues. V was trimmed by 2 bases and J by 2 bases, leaving 11 bases between them. CDR1 is MNHEY and CDR2 is SMNVEV in the germline V gene (reference sequence). The CDR3 here is CASSLRPRITDTQYF. The DNA for the CDR3 is TGTGCCAGCAGTTTAAGACCGAGGATCACAGATACGCAGTATTTT.

Regarding this clonotype: One end of the junction fails to match germline, which may point to a read error. The genes are TRBV7-9 and TRBJ2-7, with D unresolved. Germline V lookup: CDR1 SEHNR, CDR2 FQNEAQ (reference sequence). The CDR3 has 11 amino acids. The CDR3 reads CVSSLGDEQYF. The CDR3 coding sequence is TGTGTCAGCAGCTTAGGAGACGAGCAGTACTTC.

The V and J genes are TRBV28 and TRBJ2-3; D remains unclear. CDR3 length: 14 amino acids. Germline values: CDR1 MDHEN, CDR2 SYDVKM. Trimming removed 9 bases at V and 0 bases at J, with 13 bases between. CDR3: CASDYSTSTDTQYF. CDR3 nucleotides: TGTGCCAGTGATTACAGTACTAGCACAGATACGCAGTATTTT.

This clonotype was counted a few times. The rearrangement links TRBV20-1 to TRBJ1-5; possibly TRBD1 for D (6 bases). Germline CDR1 reads DFQATT; CDR2 reads SNEGSKA (reference sequence). CDR3 length: 17 amino acids. Trimming took off 0 bases at V and 4 bases at J, with 19 bases between the two ends. This CDR3 is CSARDPAQPGVNQPQHF. CDR3 nucleotides: TGCAGTGCTAGAGATCCCGCTCAGCCAGGGGTAAATCAGCCCCAGCATTTT.